This T cell receptor (beta chain) came from a study of OX40 agonist ivuxolimab in advanced cancers. Germline V gene sequence: CDR1 MNHNS, CDR2 SASEGT. The CDR3 totals 14 residues. Trimming removed 6 bases at V and 2 bases at J, with 13 bases between. This clone turned up a few times. As yet, its antigen is unknown. Study results and caveats: On average, CD8+ T cells showed a greater number of expanded clones than CD4+.

The protocol was immunoSEQ multiplex PCR, while the TCRdb copy is restricted to in-frame clones and leaves out a portion. The table records over 50,000 clones, roughly 90% of them present only once. V and J are TRBV6-1 and TRBJ1-2; no firm D call. Sequences were derived from CD4+ or CD8+ T cells sorted from blood, sampled in a trial of the OX40 agonist ivuxolimab. The sequence derives from an adult with an advanced solid tumor such as melanoma, head and neck, liver or kidney cancer. The CDR3 region has the DNA TGTGCCAGCAGGGACCCTCCCCCGAACTATGGCTACACCTTC. Translating it yields CASRDPPPNYGYTF.